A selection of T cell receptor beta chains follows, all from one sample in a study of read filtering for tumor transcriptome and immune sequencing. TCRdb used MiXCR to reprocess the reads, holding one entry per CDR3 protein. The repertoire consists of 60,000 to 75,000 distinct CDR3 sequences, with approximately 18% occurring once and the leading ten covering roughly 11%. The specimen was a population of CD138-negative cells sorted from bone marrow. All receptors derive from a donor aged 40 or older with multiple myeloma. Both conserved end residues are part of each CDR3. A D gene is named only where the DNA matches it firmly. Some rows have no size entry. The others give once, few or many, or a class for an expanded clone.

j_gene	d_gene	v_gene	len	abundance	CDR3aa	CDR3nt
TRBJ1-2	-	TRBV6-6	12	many	CASSQTGFGYTF	TGTGCCAGCAGCCAGACAGGATTTGGCTACACCTTC
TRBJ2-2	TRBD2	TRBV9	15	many	CASSPWTSLSGELFF	TGTGCCAGCAGCCCCTGGACTAGCCTCTCCGGGGAGCTGTTTTTT
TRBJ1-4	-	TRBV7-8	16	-	CASSLALVVKNEKLFF	TGTGCCAGCAGCTTAGCGCTCGTGGTGAAAAATGAAAAACTGTTTTTT
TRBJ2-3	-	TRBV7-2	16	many	CASSNRGVWGWDTQYF	TGTGCCAGCAGCAATAGGGGTGTATGGGGTTGGGATACGCAGTATTTT
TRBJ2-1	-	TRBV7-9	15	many	CASSPRDTAYNEQFF	TGTGCCAGCAGCCCCCGGGACACGGCCTACAATGAGCAGTTCTTC
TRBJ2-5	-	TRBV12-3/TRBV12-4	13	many	CASSLNQGETQYF	TGTGCCAGCAGTTTAAATCAGGGGGAGACCCAGTACTTC
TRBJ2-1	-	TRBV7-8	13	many	CASSLGSGNEQFF	TGTGCCAGCAGCTTAGGTTCCGGCAATGAGCAGTTCTTC
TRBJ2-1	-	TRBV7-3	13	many	CASSFSQGREQFF	TGTGCCAGCAGCTTTAGTCAGGGCAGGGAGCAGTTCTTC
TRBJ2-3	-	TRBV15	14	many	CATSREGETDTQYF	TGTGCCACCAGCAGAGAGGGGGAGACAGATACGCAGTATTTT
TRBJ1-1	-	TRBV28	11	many	CATGGDTEAFF	TGTGCCACCGGGGGGGACACTGAAGCTTTCTTT
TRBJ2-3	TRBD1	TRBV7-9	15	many	CASSLLTGPADTQYF	TGTGCCAGCAGCTTATTGACAGGGCCCGCAGATACGCAGTATTTT
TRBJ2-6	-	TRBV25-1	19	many	CASSDPASQGISGANVLTF	TGTGCCAGCAGTGACCCGGCGTCTCAAGGGATCTCTGGGGCCAACGTCCTGACTTTC
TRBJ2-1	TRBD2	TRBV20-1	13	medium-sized	CSARYAGGNEQFF	TGCAGTGCTAGATACGCGGGAGGGAATGAGCAGTTCTTC
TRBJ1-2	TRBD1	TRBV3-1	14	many	CASSPLTGIGGYTF	TGTGCCAGCAGCCCCCTGACAGGGATCGGAGGCTACACCTTC
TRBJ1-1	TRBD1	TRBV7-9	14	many	CASSSTRGQTEAFF	TGTGCCAGCAGCTCAACCAGGGGGCAAACTGAAGCTTTCTTT
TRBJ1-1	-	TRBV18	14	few	CASSPLARDTEAFF	TGTGCCAGCTCACCACTTGCCAGGGACACTGAAGCTTTCTTT
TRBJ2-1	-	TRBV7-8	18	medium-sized	CASSSPPGRASSYNEQFF	TGTGCCAGCAGCTCCCCGCCGGGGCGGGCGAGCTCCTACAATGAGCAGTTCTTC
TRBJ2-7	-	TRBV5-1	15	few	CASSPRDTTSYEQYF	TGCGCCAGCAGCCCGCGGGACACCACCTCCTACGAGCAGTACTTC
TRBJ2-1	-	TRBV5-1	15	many	CASSFLGGHGNEQFF	TGCGCCAGCAGCTTTCTTGGGGGACACGGCAATGAGCAGTTCTTC
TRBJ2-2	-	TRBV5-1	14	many	CASSSLANTGELFF	TGCGCCAGCAGCTCCCTAGCGAACACCGGGGAGCTGTTTTTT
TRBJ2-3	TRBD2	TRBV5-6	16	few	CASSFVALAGTDTQYF	TGTGCCAGCAGCTTTGTAGCCCTAGCGGGTACAGATACGCAGTATTTT
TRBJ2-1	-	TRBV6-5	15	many	CASSYSGGPKDEQFF	TGTGCCAGCAGTTACTCCGGGGGGCCTAAAGATGAGCAGTTCTTC
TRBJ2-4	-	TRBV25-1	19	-	CASRRVPGSPLLAKNIQYF	TGTGCCAGCCGGAGGGTCCCAGGGTCTCCTCTCCTAGCCAAAAACATTCAGTACTTC
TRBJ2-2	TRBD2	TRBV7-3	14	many	CASSSSGGTGELFF	TGTGCCAGCAGCTCTAGCGGGGGAACCGGGGAGCTGTTTTTT
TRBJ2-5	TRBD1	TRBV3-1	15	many	CANSQDGQGEETQYF	TGTGCCAACAGCCAAGACGGACAGGGGGAGGAGACCCAGTACTTC
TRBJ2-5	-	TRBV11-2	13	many	CASSRGYQETQYF	TGTGCCAGCAGCCGTGGTTACCAAGAGACCCAGTACTTC
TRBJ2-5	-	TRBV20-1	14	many	CSARDGGVRETQYF	TGCAGTGCTAGAGATGGAGGGGTTCGAGAGACCCAGTACTTC
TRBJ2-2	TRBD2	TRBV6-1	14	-	CASSGLAGAGELLF	TGTGCCAGCAGTGGTCTAGCGGGAGCCGGGGAGCTGCTTTTT
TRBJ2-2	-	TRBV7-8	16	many	CASSSRERVATGELFF	TGTGCCAGCAGTAGCCGCGAGCGGGTTGCCACCGGGGAGCTGTTTTTT
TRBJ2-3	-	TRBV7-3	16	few	CASSLTGGVGTDTQYF	TGTGCCAGCAGCTTAACGGGGGGCGTGGGCACAGATACGCAGTATTTT
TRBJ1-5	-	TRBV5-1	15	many	CASSLAGSPNQPQHF	TGCGCCAGCAGCTTGGCAGGATCCCCCAATCAGCCCCAGCATTTT
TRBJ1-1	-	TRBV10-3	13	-	CAISVPGNREAFF	TGTGCCATCAGTGTCCCGGGAAATCGAGAAGCTTTCTTT
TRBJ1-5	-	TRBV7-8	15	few	CASSLERNSNQPQHF	TGTGCCAGCAGCTTAGAGAGAAATAGCAATCAGCCCCAGCATTTT
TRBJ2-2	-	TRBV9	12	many	CASSALTGELFF	TGTGCCAGCAGCGCATTAACCGGGGAGCTGTTTTTT
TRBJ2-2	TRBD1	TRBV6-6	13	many	CATGRQGPGELFF	TGTGCCACAGGTCGACAGGGCCCCGGGGAGCTGTTTTTT
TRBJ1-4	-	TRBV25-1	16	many	CASSELSGSPNEKLFF	TGTGCCAGCAGTGAATTAAGTGGCAGCCCAAATGAAAAACTGTTTTTT
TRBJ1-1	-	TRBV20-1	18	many	CSARDYPSSPTGSTEAFF	TGCAGTGCTAGAGATTATCCCTCCTCCCCAACTGGGAGCACTGAAGCTTTCTTT
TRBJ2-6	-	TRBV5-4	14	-	CAGSPTTGANVLTF	TGCGCCGGCAGCCCAACTACTGGGGCCAACGTCCTGACTTTC
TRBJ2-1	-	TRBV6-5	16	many	CASSPSRSASYNEQFF	TGTGCCAGCAGTCCCTCTCGTTCCGCCTCCTACAATGAGCAGTTCTTC
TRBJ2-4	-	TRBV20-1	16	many	CSASWLAHSVKNIQYF	TGCAGTGCTAGTTGGCTAGCGCACTCGGTCAAAAACATTCAGTACTTC
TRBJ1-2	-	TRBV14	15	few	CASSQKGTLNYGYTF	TGTGCCAGCAGCCAAAAGGGAACTCTTAACTATGGCTACACCTTC
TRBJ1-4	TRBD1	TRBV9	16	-	CASSVPYGQGWEKLFF	TGTGCCAGCAGCGTACCCTACGGACAGGGGTGGGAAAAACTGTTTTTT
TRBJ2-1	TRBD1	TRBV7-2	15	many	CASSLGGTGGNEQFF	TGTGCCAGCAGCTTAGGTGGGACAGGGGGTAATGAGCAGTTCTTC
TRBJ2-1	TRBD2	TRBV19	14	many	CASSTGLAGLEQFF	TGTGCCAGTAGTACTGGACTAGCGGGACTTGAGCAGTTCTTC
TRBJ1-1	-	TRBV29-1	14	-	CSGEAGLGNTEAFF	TGCAGCGGGGAAGCAGGGTTAGGGAACACTGAGGCTTTCTTT
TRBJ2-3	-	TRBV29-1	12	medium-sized	CSTKLGSDTQYF	TGCAGCACGAAACTGGGGTCAGATACGCAGTATTTT
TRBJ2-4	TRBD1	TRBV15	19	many	CATSEVVTGGIGAKNIQYF	TGTGCCACCAGCGAAGTAGTTACAGGGGGCATCGGGGCCAAAAACATTCAGTACTTC
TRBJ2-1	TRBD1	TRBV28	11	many	CASRTGGEQFF	TGTGCCAGCAGGACAGGGGGTGAGCAGTTCTTC
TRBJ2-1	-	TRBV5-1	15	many	CASSQPSPGNNEQFF	TGCGCCAGCAGCCAGCCGTCCCCGGGAAACAATGAGCAGTTCTTC
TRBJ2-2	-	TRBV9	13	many	CASSASYTGELFF	TGTGCCAGCAGCGCCAGTTACACCGGGGAGCTGTTTTTT
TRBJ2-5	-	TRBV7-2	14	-	CASSLDTGRKTQYF	TGTGCCAGCAGCTTAGATACAGGCCGGAAGACCCAGTACTTC
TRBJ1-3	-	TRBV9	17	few	CASSVGLGTISGNTIYF	TGTGCCAGCAGCGTAGGGTTAGGAACTATCTCTGGAAACACCATATATTTT
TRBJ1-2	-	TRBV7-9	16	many	CASSSTDPGPNYGYTF	TGTGCCAGCAGCTCAACAGACCCCGGCCCGAACTATGGCTACACCTTC
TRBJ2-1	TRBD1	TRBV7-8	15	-	CAGSFTGQDWSRQFF	TGTGCTGGCAGCTTCACCGGACAGGACTGGTCTCGGCAGTTCTTC
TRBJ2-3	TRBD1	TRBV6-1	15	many	CASSEGWTGQDTQYF	TGTGCCAGCAGTGAAGGGTGGACAGGGCAAGATACGCAGTATTTT
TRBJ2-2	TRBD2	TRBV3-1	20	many	CASSRGGASGISTNTGELFF	TGTGCCAGCAGCCGGGGGGGGGCTAGCGGGATTAGCACGAACACCGGGGAGCTGTTTTTT
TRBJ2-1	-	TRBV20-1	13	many	CSAESGRYNEQFF	TGCAGTGCTGAGTCGGGTCGGTACAATGAGCAGTTCTTC